This T cell receptor (beta chain) was identified in a study of STAT3 mutations in large granular lymphocyte leukemia. Study-wide context: Over half of T-LGLL patients had one or more immunosuppressive regimens.

About this clone: Its antigen remains unknown.

The method was immunoSEQ multiplex PCR; TCRdb's version includes in-frame clones alone and lacks a portion of them. The table records over 25,000 clones, around 85% of them present only once. Points from the study as a whole: Variable sampling intervals and differing treatment regimens complicated linking therapy response to TCR clonal burden changes. In T-cell large granular lymphocyte leukemia, about half of patients showed multiple immunodominant subclonotypes. Suggested: STAT3 mutation was not the ancestral event for these clonal expansions. All newly emerging clones after therapy were STAT3 wild type.

Sequencing used peripheral blood mononuclear cells. The sequence was collected from a man aged 55 to 70 with T-cell large granular lymphocyte leukemia. Some clones in this sample may be carry-over from other donors' samples.

CDR3 sequence (DNA): TGTGCCAGCAGTAATACTGGCCCCAAGGGAGCCCTCCACTTT. Amino acid sequence: CASSNTGPKGALHF. The V call is TRBV28, the J call TRBJ1-6; D is undetermined. The CDR3 consists of 14 residues. Trimming pared 5 bases from V and 14 bases from J, leaving 19 bases between. Germline V gives CDR1 MDHEN, CDR2 SYDVKM.